These T cell receptor beta chains were read from a single sample in a study of T cell repertoires in cytomegalovirus infection. TCRdb re-called the reads with MiXCR, one entry per CDR3 protein. The table lists 350,000 to 550,000 distinct CDR3 sequences, about 33% of them singletons. The sequencing input was PBMCs. The receptors stem from a human donor in good health (CMV status not recorded). Some clones in this sample may be carry-over from other donors' samples. Both conserved end residues are part of each CDR3. A D gene is named only where the DNA matches it firmly. Clone size is given for some rows only: seen once, a few or many times, or a class if the clone is expanded.

>few|.|TRBV20-1|TRBJ2-5
TGCAGTGCTAGATCGGGATTTAGAGAGACCCAGTACTTC
CSARSGFRETQYF
>few|.|TRBV6-2/TRBV6-3|TRBJ2-1
TGTGCCAGCAGACGACTCGTTGGTGAGCAGTTCTTC
CASRRLVGEQFF
>many|.|TRBV11-2|TRBJ2-5
TGTGCCAGCAGCCCGGGGAAGGGAGAGACCCAGTACTTC
CASSPGKGETQYF
>many|TRBD2|TRBV7-2|TRBJ2-5
TGTGCCAGCAGCCAACTAGCGGGGGGCCCCCGCGGGGGCAGGGAGACCCAGTACTTC
CASSQLAGGPRGGRETQYF
>few|.|TRBV5-6|TRBJ2-7
TGTGCCAGCAGCTCCCCGAGGGACGGATTCCCCTACGAGCAGTACTTC
CASSSPRDGFPYEQYF
>few|.|TRBV5-4|TRBJ2-3
TGTGCCAGCAGCTTCAAGGGAGAAATAAATACGCAGTATTTT
CASSFKGEINTQYF
>.|.|TRBV4-2|TRBJ2-3
TGTGCCAGCAGCCAAGCTCTCCCGGTCGACACAGATACGCAGTATTTT
CASSQALPVDTDTQYF
>many|TRBD2|TRBV12-3/TRBV12-4|TRBJ2-5
TGTGCCAGCAGGAATAGCGGGGGACAAGAGACCCAGTACTTC
CASRNSGGQETQYF
>many|.|TRBV7-2|TRBJ2-5
TGTGCCAGCAGCTTACCGGGAAAGTCGGAGACCCAGTACTTC
CASSLPGKSETQYF
>.|TRBD1|TRBV6-2/TRBV6-3|TRBJ1-1
TGTGCCAGCAGTCGGGACAGGGGGCTTTACACTGAAGCTTTCTTT
CASSRDRGLYTEAFF
>.|TRBD1|TRBV7-9|TRBJ1-5
TGTGCCAGCAGCGCCACAGGGGCCGGTGGGCAGCCCCAGCATTTT
CASSATGAGGQPQHF
>.|.|TRBV7-2|TRBJ2-5
TGTGCCAGCAGCTTAGCGTTCTCAGAGACCCAGTACTTC
CASSLAFSETQYF
>.|.|TRBV5-5|TRBJ2-7
TGTGCCAGCAGCTTGACACAGGGTTACGAGCAGTACTTC
CASSLTQGYEQYF
>.|.|TRBV7-9|TRBJ2-3
TGTGCCAGCAGCTCATCGGGGGTTGCAGATACGCAGTATTTT
CASSSSGVADTQYF
>few|.|TRBV12-3/TRBV12-4|TRBJ2-2
TGTGCCAGCAGTTTAAGTCCAGGGGCAGACACCGGGGAGCTGTTTTTT
CASSLSPGADTGELFF
>few|.|TRBV20-1|TRBJ1-2
TGCAGTGCTAGAGATCCCTATCGGGACAACTATGGCTACACCTTC
CSARDPYRDNYGYTF
>.|.|TRBV7-6|TRBJ2-7
TGTGCCAGCAGCTTCCCAGGAGAGGCCTCCGAGCAGTACTTC
CASSFPGEASEQYF
>.|TRBD2|TRBV2|TRBJ2-7
TGTGCCAGCAGTGGGGGACTAGCGGGGGGGCCGGGGGAGCAGTACTTC
CASSGGLAGGPGEQYF
>.|TRBD2|TRBV29-1|TRBJ2-5
TGCAGCGTTAAGGGACTAGCGAGAGAGACCCAGTACTTC
CSVKGLARETQYF
>.|.|TRBV15|TRBJ1-5
TGTGCCACCAGCAGAGATGCAGGGGATTACAATCAGCCCCAGCATTTT
CATSRDAGDYNQPQHF
>few|.|TRBV7-6|TRBJ2-7
TGTGCCAGCAGCTTAGGGTCGGCCGAGCAGTACTTC
CASSLGSAEQYF
>.|.|TRBV5-3|TRBJ1-1
TGTGCCAGCAGCTCGGAGGGGAGGGAGGGATCGGCCACTGAAGCTTTCTTT
CASSSEGREGSATEAFF
>few|.|TRBV19|TRBJ1-5
TGTGCCAGTAGTATGGAGACAGGAGGGGTCGGACAGCCCCAGCATTTT
CASSMETGGVGQPQHF
>many|.|TRBV7-8|TRBJ2-1
TGTGCCAGCAGCTTGTCGGGAGCGGATGAGCAGTTCTTC
CASSLSGADEQFF
>few|TRBD1|TRBV7-8|TRBJ1-6
TGTGCCAGCAGCTTATCTGCAGGGGGAGTCTCACCCCTCCACTTT
CASSLSAGGVSPLHF
>.|TRBD2|TRBV12-3/TRBV12-4|TRBJ2-7
TGTGCCAGCACCCCCGGACTAGCGGGACTCTCCTACGAGCAGTACTTC
CASTPGLAGLSYEQYF
>.|.|TRBV7-2|TRBJ1-6
TGTGCCAGCAGTATCGAGCCCAGGGCCTATAATTCACCCCTCCACTTT
CASSIEPRAYNSPLHF
>few|TRBD1|TRBV24-1|TRBJ2-7
TGTGCCACCAGTGATTTCGTTGGGACAGGGAAGAAATCCTACGAGCAGTACTTC
CATSDFVGTGKKSYEQYF
>many|.|TRBV5-1|TRBJ1-5
TGCGCCAGCAGCCCAGGGGATGGCAATCAGCCCCAGCATTTT
CASSPGDGNQPQHF
>.|.|TRBV2|TRBJ1-5
TGTGCCAGCATGGGCACCAGGAGCAATCAGCCCCAGCATTTT
CASMGTRSNQPQHF
>few|.|TRBV28|TRBJ2-1
TGTGCCAGCACCCCATGGGGGGAGGCCTACAATGAGCAGTTCTTC
CASTPWGEAYNEQFF
>.|.|TRBV14|TRBJ1-2
TGTGCCAGCAGCCAATGGGCCGAGGCCCGGGAGGGCTACACCTTC
CASSQWAEAREGYTF
>many|TRBD2|TRBV6-1|TRBJ2-7
TGTGCCAGCAGTGAAACGGGGGGCTCCTACGAGCAGTACTTC
CASSETGGSYEQYF
>.|.|TRBV7-2|TRBJ1-3
TGTGCCAGCAGCTTAATGGGTCCCTCTGGAAACACCATATATTTT
CASSLMGPSGNTIYF
>many|.|TRBV12-3/TRBV12-4|TRBJ2-5
TGTGCCAGCAGTTTATCCACGAGAGACGGGGGGCCCTTGGAGACCCAGTACTTC
CASSLSTRDGGPLETQYF
>many|TRBD1|TRBV7-2|TRBJ1-5
TGTGCCAGCAGCCCGGGACAGCTGAATCAGCCCCAGCATTTT
CASSPGQLNQPQHF
>.|.|TRBV12-3/TRBV12-4|TRBJ1-5
TGTGCCAGCAGTCAGAATAGCAATCAGCCCCAGCATTTT
CASSQNSNQPQHF
>.|TRBD1|TRBV7-8|TRBJ2-7
TGTGCCAGCAGCCAACTCGGGACAGGGCCGGAGTACGAGCAGTACTTC
CASSQLGTGPEYEQYF
>.|.|TRBV19|TRBJ1-1
TGTGCCAGTAGTATGCCAGGAGGGGTGAACACTGAAGCTTTCTTT
CASSMPGGVNTEAFF
>.|.|TRBV11-2|TRBJ1-2
TGTGCCAGCAGCCGTACGGATGCTAACTATGGCTACACCTTC
CASSRTDANYGYTF
>.|TRBD2|TRBV6-2/TRBV6-3|TRBJ2-7
TGTGCCAGCAGTTACTACCTTGGCGGGGGTTTAGCCTACGAGCAGTACTTC
CASSYYLGGGLAYEQYF
>many|.|TRBV12-3/TRBV12-4|TRBJ1-1
TGTGCCAGCAGTTTACTTCAGGGTTACACTGAAGCTTTCTTT
CASSLLQGYTEAFF
>many|TRBD2|TRBV7-8|TRBJ2-3
TGTGCCAGCAGCACCTTACTAGCGGGGGTCACAGATACGCAGTATTTT
CASSTLLAGVTDTQYF
>few|.|TRBV15|TRBJ2-1
TGTGCCACCAGCAGGGAACGCCGGGGCCTCAATGAGCAGTTCTTC
CATSRERRGLNEQFF
>.|TRBD1|TRBV6-5|TRBJ1-6
TGTGCCAGCAGGCCTACCGACAGGCGACAGGGTTCACCCCTCCACTTT
CASRPTDRRQGSPLHF
>.|.|TRBV29-1|TRBJ2-3
TGCAGCGGAAGGGAGGGGGCAGATACGCAGTATTTT
CSGREGADTQYF
>few|.|TRBV20-1|TRBJ2-7
TGCAGTCCCCTGGGGCTAGGAGGGTACGAGCAGTACTTC
CSPLGLGGYEQYF
>.|.|TRBV19|TRBJ1-5
TGTGCCACCGCGGCGGGGAATCAGCCCCAGCATTTT
CATAAGNQPQHF
>.|.|TRBV12-3/TRBV12-4|TRBJ1-2
TGTGCCAGTAACTTACAAGCTAACTATGGCTACACCTTC
CASNLQANYGYTF
>many|.|TRBV7-8|TRBJ2-2
TGTGCCAGCATGGGGGGGCCCGGGGAGCTGTTTTTT
CASMGGPGELFF
>few|.|TRBV6-2/TRBV6-3|TRBJ1-1
TGTGCCAGCAGCCCCCAACCGACGGTGAACACTGAAGCTTTCTTT
CASSPQPTVNTEAFF
>few|.|TRBV2|TRBJ2-7
TGTGCCAGCAGTGTCTACCAGTCCTTCTACGAGCAGTACTTC
CASSVYQSFYEQYF
>.|.|TRBV6-6|TRBJ2-7
TGTGCCAGCAGTGTCACAGGGCTCCCTCTCTCCTACGAGCAGTACTTC
CASSVTGLPLSYEQYF
>few|TRBD1|TRBV6-6|TRBJ2-7
TGTGCCAGCAGTGTATTTCAGGGGGACTACGAGCAGTACTTC
CASSVFQGDYEQYF
>few|.|TRBV7-2|TRBJ1-6
TGTGCCAGCAGCTTTCAGGTGAATTCACCCCTCCACTTT
CASSFQVNSPLHF
>few|TRBD2|TRBV5-4|TRBJ2-3
TGTGCCAGCAGCACCTGGGGACTACCCACAGATACGCAGTATTTT
CASSTWGLPTDTQYF
>.|.|TRBV12-3/TRBV12-4|TRBJ2-6
TGTGCCAGCAGATTGGGAGACTGCCATACCGCTGGGGCCAACGTCATGACTTTC
CASRLGDCHTAGANVMTF
>.|.|TRBV6-2/TRBV6-3|TRBJ1-5
TGTGCCAGCAGTTACTCCCTAAGCAATCAGCCCCAGCATTTT
CASSYSLSNQPQHF